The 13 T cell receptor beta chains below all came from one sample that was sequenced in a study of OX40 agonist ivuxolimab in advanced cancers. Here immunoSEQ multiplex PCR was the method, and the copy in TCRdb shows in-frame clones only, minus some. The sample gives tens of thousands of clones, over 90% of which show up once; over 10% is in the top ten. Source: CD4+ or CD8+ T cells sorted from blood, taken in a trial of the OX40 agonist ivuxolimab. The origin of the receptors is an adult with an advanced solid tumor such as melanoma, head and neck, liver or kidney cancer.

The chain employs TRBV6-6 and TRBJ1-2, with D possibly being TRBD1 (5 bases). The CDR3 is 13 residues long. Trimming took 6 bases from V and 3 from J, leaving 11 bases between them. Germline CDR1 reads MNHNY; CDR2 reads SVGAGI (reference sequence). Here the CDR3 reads CASSIGTDYGYTF. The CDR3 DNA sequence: TGTGCCAGCAGCATCGGGACGGACTATGGCTACACCTTC.

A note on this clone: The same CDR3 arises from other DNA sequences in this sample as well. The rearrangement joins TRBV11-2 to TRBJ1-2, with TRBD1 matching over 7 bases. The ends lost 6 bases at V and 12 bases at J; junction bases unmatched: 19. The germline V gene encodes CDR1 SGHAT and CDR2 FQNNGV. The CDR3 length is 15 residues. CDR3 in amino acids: CASSLDGTVLSADTF. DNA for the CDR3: TGTGCCAGCAGTCTCGACGGGACAGTGCTGTCTGCGGACACCTTC.

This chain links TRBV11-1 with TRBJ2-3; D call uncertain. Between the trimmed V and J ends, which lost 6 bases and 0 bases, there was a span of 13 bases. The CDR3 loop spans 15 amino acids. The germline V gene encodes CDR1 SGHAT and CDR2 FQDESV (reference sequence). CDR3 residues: CASRKERFSTDTQYF. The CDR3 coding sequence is TGTGCCAGCAGGAAGGAGAGATTTAGCACAGATACGCAGTATTTT.

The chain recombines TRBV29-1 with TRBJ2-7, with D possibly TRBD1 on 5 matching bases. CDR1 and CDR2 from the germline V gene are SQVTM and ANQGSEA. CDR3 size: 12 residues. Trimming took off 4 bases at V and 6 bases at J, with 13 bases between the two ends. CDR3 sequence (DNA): TGCAGCGTTGCTCACCAGGGTTTCGAGCAGTACTTC. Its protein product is CSVAHQGFEQYF.

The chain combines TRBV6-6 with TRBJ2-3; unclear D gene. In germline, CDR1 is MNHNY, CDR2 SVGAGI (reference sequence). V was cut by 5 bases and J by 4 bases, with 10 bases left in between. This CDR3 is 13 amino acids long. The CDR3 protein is CASSRARPDTQYF. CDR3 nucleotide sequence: TGTGCCAGCAGTCGGGCCCGCCCAGATACGCAGTATTTT.

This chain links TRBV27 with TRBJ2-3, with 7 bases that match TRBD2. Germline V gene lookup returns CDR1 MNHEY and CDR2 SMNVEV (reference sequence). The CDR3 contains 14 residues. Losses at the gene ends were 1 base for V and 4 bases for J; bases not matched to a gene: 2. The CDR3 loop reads CASSLWLAADTQYF. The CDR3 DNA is TGTGCCAGCAGTTTATGGCTAGCGGCAGATACGCAGTATTTT.

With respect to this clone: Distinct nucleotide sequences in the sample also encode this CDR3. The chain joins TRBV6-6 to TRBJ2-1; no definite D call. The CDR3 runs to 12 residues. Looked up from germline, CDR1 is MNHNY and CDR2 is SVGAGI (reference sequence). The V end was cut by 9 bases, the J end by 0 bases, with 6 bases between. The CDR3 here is CASHSSYNEQFF. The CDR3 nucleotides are TGTGCCAGTCACAGCTCCTACAATGAGCAGTTCTTC.

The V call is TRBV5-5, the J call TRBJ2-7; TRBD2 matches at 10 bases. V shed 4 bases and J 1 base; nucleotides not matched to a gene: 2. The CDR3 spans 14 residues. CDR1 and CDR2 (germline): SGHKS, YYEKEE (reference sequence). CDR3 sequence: CASSGTSESYEQYF. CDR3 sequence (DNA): TGTGCCAGCAGCGGGACTAGCGAATCCTACGAGCAGTACTTC.

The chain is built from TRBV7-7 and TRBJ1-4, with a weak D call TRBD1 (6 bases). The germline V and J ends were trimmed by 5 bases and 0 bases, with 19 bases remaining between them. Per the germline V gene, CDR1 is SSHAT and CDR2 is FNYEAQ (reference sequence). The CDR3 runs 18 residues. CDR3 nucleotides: TGTGCCAGCAGCCCCCAACCCGGGGGGGCTGCAACTAATGAAAAACTGTTTTTT. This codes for CASSPQPGGAATNEKLFF.

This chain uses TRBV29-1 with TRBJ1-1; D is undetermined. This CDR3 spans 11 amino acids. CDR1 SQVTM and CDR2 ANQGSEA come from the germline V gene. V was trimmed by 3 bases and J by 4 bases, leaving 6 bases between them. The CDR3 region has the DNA TGCAGCGTTGAGTGGGCCACTGAAGCTTTCTTT. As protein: CSVEWATEAFF.

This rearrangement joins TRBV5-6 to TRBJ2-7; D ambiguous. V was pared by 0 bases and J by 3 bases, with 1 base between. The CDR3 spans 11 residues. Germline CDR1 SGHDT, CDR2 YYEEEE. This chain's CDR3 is CASSLGYEQYF. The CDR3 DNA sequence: TGTGCCAGCAGCTTGGGCTACGAGCAGTACTTC.

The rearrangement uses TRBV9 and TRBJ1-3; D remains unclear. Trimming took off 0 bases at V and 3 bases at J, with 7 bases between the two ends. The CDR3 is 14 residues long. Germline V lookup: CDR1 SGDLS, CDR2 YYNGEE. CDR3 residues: CASSVAGNGNTIYF. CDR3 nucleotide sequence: TGTGCCAGCAGCGTAGCGGGGAATGGAAACACCATATATTTT.

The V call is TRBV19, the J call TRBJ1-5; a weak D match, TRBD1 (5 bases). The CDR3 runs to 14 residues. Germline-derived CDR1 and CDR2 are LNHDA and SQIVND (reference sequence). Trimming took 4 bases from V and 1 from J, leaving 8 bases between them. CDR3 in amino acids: CASSTWGSNQPQHF. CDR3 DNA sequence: TGTGCCAGTAGTACTTGGGGGAGCAATCAGCCCCAGCATTTT.